The 7 T cell receptor beta chains given below trace back to one sample, sequenced in a study of OX40 agonist ivuxolimab in advanced cancers. The table came from immunoSEQ multiplex PCR; TCRdb's copy has only in-frame clones and leaves some out. The table records fewer than 70,000 clones, 85% of them present only once. The sequencing used CD4+ or CD8+ T cells sorted from blood, collected in a trial of the OX40 agonist ivuxolimab. The origin of the receptors is an adult with an advanced solid tumor such as melanoma, head and neck, liver or kidney cancer.

The J gene is TRBJ2-7, the V gene TRBV7-9, with TRBD1 matching over 8 bases. The junction had 5 bases not matched to a gene; V was cut back by 5 bases and J by 5 bases. This CDR3 comprises 13 residues. Germline CDR1 and CDR2: SEHNR and FQNEAQ (reference sequence). CDR3 sequence: CASSPDRGDEQYF. Written as DNA, the CDR3 is TGTGCCAGCAGCCCCGACAGGGGCGACGAGCAGTACTTC.

This clone appeared a single time. This rearrangement joins TRBV28 to TRBJ2-7; perhaps TRBD1 as D (5 bases). Per germline, CDR1 MDHEN and CDR2 SYDVKM. V was trimmed by 2 bases and J by 1 base, leaving 9 bases between them. The CDR3 is 14 amino acids. The CDR3 coding sequence is TGTGCCAGCAGTTTACCCCAGGGTTCCTACGAGCAGTACTTC. It yields the protein CASSLPQGSYEQYF.

The genes are TRBV18 and TRBJ2-5; 10 bases map to TRBD1. The CDR3 loop spans 14 amino acids. The V gene's germline CDR1 is KGHSH and CDR2 LQKENI. V lost 3 bases and J lost 5; bases outside the gene matches: 3. CDR3 protein: CASSPGQGSETQYF. CDR3 sequence (DNA): TGTGCCAGCTCACCGGGACAGGGGTCGGAGACCCAGTACTTC.

The chain recombines TRBV30 with TRBJ2-5, with 7 bases that match TRBD2. This CDR3 is 13 amino acids long. Germline loops: CDR1 GTSNPN, CDR2 SVGIG (reference sequence). The V and J ends lost 0 bases and 4 bases, in that order; junction bases with no gene match: 2. The CDR3 region has the DNA TGTGCCTGGAGTGTAGCGGGAACAGAGACCCAGTACTTC. Amino acid sequence: CAWSVAGTETQYF.

Here the CDR3 reads CASSQVASGVNEQFF. The DNA of the CDR3 is TGTGCCAGCAGCCAAGTTGCCAGCGGGGTAAATGAGCAGTTCTTC. The chain recombines TRBV4-2 with TRBJ2-1; 7 bases fit TRBD2. Germline loops: CDR1 LGHNA, CDR2 YNFKEQ. The CDR3 has 15 residues. Trimming removed 1 base from V and 7 bases from J; junction bases left unmatched: 7.

The chain combines TRBV7-2 with TRBJ2-2; the match to TRBD1 covers 8 bases. Trimming removed 4 bases from V and 6 bases from J; junction bases left unmatched: 4. CDR1 and CDR2 (germline): SGHTA, FQGNSA. The CDR3 is 14 residues long. CDR3 DNA sequence: TGTGCCAGCAGCTCGATACAGGGGGCCGGGGAGCTGTTTTTT. It specifies CASSSIQGAGELFF.

This clone was counted once. The chain joins TRBV19 to TRBJ1-3; the match to TRBD1 covers 7 bases. CDR1 is LNHDA and CDR2 is SQIVND in the germline V gene (reference sequence). V was clipped by 4 bases and J by 2 bases; unmatched bases: 5. CDR3 length: 15 amino acids. CDR3 bases: TGTGCCAGTAGTAGCCAGGGGGGACCTGGAAACACCATATATTTT. It is translated as CASSSQGGPGNTIYF.